The 12 T cell receptor beta chains below were found in one sample sequenced in a study of blood T cells in healthy people across ages. A J-beta primer mix and a sample-barcoded 5' primer were used in a second PCR of roughly 6 to 12 cycles. TCRdb re-analysed the 5' RACE reads in MiXCR, keeping a single row per CDR3 protein. The data contain fewer than 2,000,000 distinct CDR3 sequences, roughly two fifths of them singletons. Material for sequencing was blood. These receptors came from a human donor in good health.

This clonotype was counted only a few times. The V gene is TRBV3-1, the J gene TRBJ2-1, with a possible D match to TRBD1 (6 bases). Between the trimmed V and J ends, which lost 3 bases and 5 bases, there was a span of 14 bases. The CDR3 sequence is 15 residues long. CDR1 LGHDT and CDR2 YNNKEL come from the germline V gene (reference sequence). The DNA for the CDR3 is TGTGCCAGCAGCCAGTTCGGCAGGGGAGACAATGAGCAGTTCTTC. It specifies CASSQFGRGDNEQFF.

This clonotype has just a few counts. The chain carries TRBV28 and TRBJ2-1, with a possible D match to TRBD2 (5 bases). V lost 4 bases, J lost 5 bases, and 21 bases lay in between. In germline, CDR1 is MDHEN, CDR2 SYDVKM. The CDR3 runs 17 residues. The CDR3 region is CASSSTESNGVHNEQFF. In DNA, the CDR3 is TGTGCCAGCAGTTCAACCGAGTCTAACGGGGTCCACAATGAGCAGTTCTTC.

The chain is built from TRBV28 and TRBJ2-7; D possibly corresponds to TRBD2 (6 bases). The CDR3 is made up of 12 amino acids. V was shortened by 7 bases and J by 7 bases, with 14 bases between the two germline ends. Germline CDR1 is MDHEN and CDR2 is SYDVKM. CDR3 nucleotide sequence: TGTGCCAGCACCATTGGGACTGGTGAGCAGTACTTC. Protein sequence: CASTIGTGEQYF.

Comment on this clonotype: The germline gene is not matched at one end of the junction; a read error may be the cause. This rearrangement joins TRBV24-1 to TRBJ2-2, with D perhaps being TRBD1 or TRBD2 (7 bases each). Germline V lookup: CDR1 KGHDR, CDR2 SFDVKD. The CDR3 has 15 amino acids. The CDR3 loop reads CVTSPDREGTGELFF. CDR3 coding DNA: TGTGTCACCAGCCCTGACAGGGAGGGTACGGGGGAGCTGTTTTTT.

The chain links TRBV5-1 to TRBJ2-5; a weak D match, TRBD1 (5 bases). Trimming cost V 3 bases and J 2 bases, with 11 bases left between them. Per the germline V gene, CDR1 is SGHRS and CDR2 is YFSETQ. The CDR3 has 14 amino acids. The CDR3 protein is CASSSGALQETQYF. The CDR3 region has the DNA TGCGCCAGCAGCTCTGGGGCCTTACAAGAGACCCAGTACTTC.

CDR3 sequence reads: CASSPPSGGAYSYNEQFF. Here the CDR3 DNA reads TGTGCCAGCTCACCACCAAGCGGGGGGGCCTATTCCTACAATGAGCAGTTCTTC. The chain links TRBV18 to TRBJ2-1, with 10 nucleotides matching TRBD2. The CDR3 has 18 residues. Germline V gene data show CDR1 as KGHSH and CDR2 as LQKENI. Trimming removed 0 bases from V and 1 base from J; junction bases left unmatched: 6.

The V and J genes are TRBV6-4 and TRBJ2-3; a possible D gene is TRBD2 (7 bases). CDR3 size: 14 residues. The germline CDR1 and CDR2 sequences are MRHNA and SNTAGT. The ends were cut back, 4 bases at V and 5 bases at J, with 13 bases in the middle. CDR3 sequence: CASSVGGAGDTQYF. The CDR3 region has the DNA TGTGCCAGCAGTGTAGGGGGGGCCGGAGATACGCAGTATTTT.

This clonotype appeared many times. This chain links TRBV5-5 with TRBJ2-2; the match to TRBD2 covers 8 bases. The CDR3 consists of 15 residues. The J segment lost 6 bases and the V segment lost 1 base, leaving 5 bases of the junction unmatched. Germline V gene data show CDR1 as SGHKS and CDR2 as YYEKEE (reference sequence). CDR3 in amino acids: CASSLYGGAAGELFF. CDR3 in DNA: TGTGCCAGCAGCTTGTACGGGGGGGCCGCCGGGGAGCTGTTTTTT.

This clonotype appeared many times. The rearrangement uses TRBV12-3 or TRBV12-4 and TRBJ1-5, with a tentative D call TRBD1 (5 bases). Trimming took off 6 bases at V and 7 bases at J, with 16 bases between the two ends. This CDR3 has 14 residues. As DNA, the CDR3 is TGTGCCAGCAGCACCCAGGGTGAGGGGCAGCCCCAGCATTTT. Its protein product is CASSTQGEGQPQHF.

J is TRBJ2-3 and V is TRBV7-2; D remains ambiguous. Germline CDR1 SGHTA, CDR2 FQGNSA. Trimming cost V 6 bases and J 2 bases, with 12 bases left between them. The CDR3 is 14 residues long. CDR3 sequence: CASSFDTYTDTQYF. In nucleotides, the CDR3 is TGTGCCAGCAGTTTTGACACGTACACAGATACGCAGTATTTT.

The V call is TRBV7-2, the J call TRBJ2-7, with TRBD1 identical over 7 bases. Losses at the gene ends were 1 base for V and 3 bases for J; bases not matched to a gene: 6. The CDR3 is 15 residues long. Germline CDR1 and CDR2: SGHTA and FQGNSA. The CDR3 region is CASSLGPGQSYEQYF. CDR3 DNA sequence: TGTGCCAGCAGCTTAGGCCCGGGACAGAGCTACGAGCAGTACTTC.

This clonotype appeared a few times. The V call is TRBV7-8, the J call TRBJ2-3, with TRBD1 identical over 8 bases. The trim removed 3 bases at V and 2 bases at J, leaving 10 bases unmatched. The V gene's germline CDR1 is SGHVS and CDR2 FQNEAQ. The CDR3 length is 17 residues. In DNA, the CDR3 is TGTGCCAGCAGCTTCGATCACAGGACAGGGCACACAGATACGCAGTATTTT. Amino acids: CASSFDHRTGHTDTQYF. The full variable domain, in which reference TRBV7-8 and TRBJ2-3 provide the parts outside the CDR3, is GAGVSQSPRYKVAKRGQDVALRCDPISGHVSLFWYQQALGQGPEFLTYFQNEAQLDKSGLPSDRFFAERPEGSVSTLKIQRTQQEDSAVYLCASSFDHRTGHTDTQYFGPGTRLTVL.